Given below is one T cell receptor beta chain in context. TCRdb's table, derived via immunoSEQ multiplex PCR, lists solely in-frame clones and lacks some. Of around 1,100,000 clones in the sample, about 80% were seen once. This sample is part of a study of shared clonotypes between healthy human individuals. V was pared by 3 bases and J by 10 bases, with 14 bases of the junction left unmatched. The CDR3 contains 16 residues. The germline V gene encodes CDR1 KGHSH and CDR2 LQKENI. This clonotype was sampled from a man between 18 and 35 years old in good health. Some clones in this sample may be carry-over from other donors' samples. The chain is built from TRBV18 and TRBJ2-1; TRBD1 matches 8 bases. The sample comprised memory CD4+ T cells from PBMCs. Stated subset: CD45RA-negative fraction. The CDR3: CASSPRVIAGQEEQFF. CDR3 coding DNA: TGTGCCAGCTCACCCCGAGTAATTGCGGGACAGGAGGAGCAGTTCTTC.